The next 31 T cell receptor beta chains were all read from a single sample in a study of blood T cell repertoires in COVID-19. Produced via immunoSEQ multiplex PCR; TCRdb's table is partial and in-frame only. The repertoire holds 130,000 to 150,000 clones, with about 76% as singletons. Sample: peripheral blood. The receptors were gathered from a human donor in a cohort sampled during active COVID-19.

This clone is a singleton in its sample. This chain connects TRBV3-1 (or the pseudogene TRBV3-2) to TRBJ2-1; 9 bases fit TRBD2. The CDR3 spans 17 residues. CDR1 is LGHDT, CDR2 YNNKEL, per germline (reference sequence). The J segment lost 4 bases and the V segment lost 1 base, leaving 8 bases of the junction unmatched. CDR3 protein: CASSQGLVAGDYNEQFF. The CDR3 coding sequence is TGTGCCAGCAGCCAAGGCTTGGTAGCGGGAGATTACAATGAGCAGTTCTTC.

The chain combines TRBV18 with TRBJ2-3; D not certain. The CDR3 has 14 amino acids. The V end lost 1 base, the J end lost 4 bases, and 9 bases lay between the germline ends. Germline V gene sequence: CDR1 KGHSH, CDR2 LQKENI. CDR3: CASSPLVQPDTQYF. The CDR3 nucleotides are TGTGCCAGCTCACCACTGGTACAACCAGATACGCAGTATTTT. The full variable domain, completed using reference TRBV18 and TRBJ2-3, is NAGVMQNPRHLVRRRGQEARLRCSPMKGHSHVYWYRQLPEEGLKFMVYLQKENIIDESGMPKERFSAEFPKEGPSILRIQQVVRGDSAAYFCASSPLVQPDTQYFGPGTRLTVL.

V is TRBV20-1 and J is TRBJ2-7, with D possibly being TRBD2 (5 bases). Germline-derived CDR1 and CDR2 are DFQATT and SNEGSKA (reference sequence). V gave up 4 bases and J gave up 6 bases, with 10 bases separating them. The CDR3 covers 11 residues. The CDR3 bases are TGCAGTGCTATAGGAGGTCCCGAGCAGTACTTC. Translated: CSAIGGPEQYF.

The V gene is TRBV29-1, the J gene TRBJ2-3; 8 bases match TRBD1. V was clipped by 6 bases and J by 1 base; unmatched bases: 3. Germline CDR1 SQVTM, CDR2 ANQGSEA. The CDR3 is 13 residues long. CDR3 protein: CSVDRGGTDTQYF. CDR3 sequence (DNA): TGCAGCGTCGACAGGGGTGGCACAGATACGCAGTATTTT.

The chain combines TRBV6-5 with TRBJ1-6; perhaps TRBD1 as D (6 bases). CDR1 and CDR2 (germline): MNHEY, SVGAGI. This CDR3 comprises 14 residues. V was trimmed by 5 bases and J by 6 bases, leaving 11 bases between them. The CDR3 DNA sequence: TGTGCCAGCAGTCACAGGGATATTAATTCACCCCTCCACTTT. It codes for CASSHRDINSPLHF.

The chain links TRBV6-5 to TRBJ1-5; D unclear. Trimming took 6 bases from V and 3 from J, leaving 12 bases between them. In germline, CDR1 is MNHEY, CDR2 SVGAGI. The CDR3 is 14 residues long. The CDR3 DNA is TGTGCCAGCAGCCCAGTTCCGATCAATCAGCCCCAGCATTTT. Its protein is CASSPVPINQPQHF.

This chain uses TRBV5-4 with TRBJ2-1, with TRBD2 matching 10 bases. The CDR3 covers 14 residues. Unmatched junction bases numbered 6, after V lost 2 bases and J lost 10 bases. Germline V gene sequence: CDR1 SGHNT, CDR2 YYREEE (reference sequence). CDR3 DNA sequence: TGTGCCAGCAGCTTTCTAGCGGGAGAAGGAGAGCAGTTCTTC. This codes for CASSFLAGEGEQFF. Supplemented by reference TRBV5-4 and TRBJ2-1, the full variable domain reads ETGVTQSPTHLIKTRGQQVTLRCSSQSGHNTVSWYQQALGQGPQFIFQYYREEENGRGNFPPRFSGLQFPNYSSELNVNALELDDSALYLCASSFLAGEGEQFFGPGTRLTVL.

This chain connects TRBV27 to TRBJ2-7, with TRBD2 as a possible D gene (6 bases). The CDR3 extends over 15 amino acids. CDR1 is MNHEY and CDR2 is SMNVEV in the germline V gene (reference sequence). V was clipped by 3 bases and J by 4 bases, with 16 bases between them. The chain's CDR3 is CASSFLLASQYEQYF. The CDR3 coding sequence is TGTGCCAGCAGTTTTCTACTAGCCTCACAATACGAGCAGTACTTC.

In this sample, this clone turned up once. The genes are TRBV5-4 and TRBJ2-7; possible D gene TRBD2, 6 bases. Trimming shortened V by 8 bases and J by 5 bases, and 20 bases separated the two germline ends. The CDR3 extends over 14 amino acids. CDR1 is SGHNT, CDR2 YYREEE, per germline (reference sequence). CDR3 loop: CASSLDGSIHEQYF. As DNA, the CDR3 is TGTGCCAGTTCCCTCGACGGGAGCATCCACGAGCAGTACTTC. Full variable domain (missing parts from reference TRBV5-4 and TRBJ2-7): ETGVTQSPTHLIKTRGQQVTLRCSSQSGHNTVSWYQQALGQGPQFIFQYYREEENGRGNFPPRFSGLQFPNYSSELNVNALELDDSALYLCASSLDGSIHEQYFGPGTRLTVT.

This chain's CDR3 is CASRRGGYGYTF. CDR3 in DNA: TGTGCCAGCAGAAGGGGTGGCTATGGCTACACCTTC. The chain uses TRBV28 and TRBJ1-2; weak D call: TRBD1 (5 bases). With 6 bases removed from V and 4 bases from J, the gap between germline ends came to 9 bases. Germline-derived CDR1 and CDR2 are MDHEN and SYDVKM. The length of the CDR3 is 12 residues.

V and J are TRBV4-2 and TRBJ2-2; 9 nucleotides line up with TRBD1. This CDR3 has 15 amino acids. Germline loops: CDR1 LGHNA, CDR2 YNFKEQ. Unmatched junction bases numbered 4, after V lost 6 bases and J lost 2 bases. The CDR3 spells CASSTGGGNTGELFF. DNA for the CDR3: TGTGCCAGCAGTACAGGGGGCGGAAACACCGGGGAGCTGTTTTTT.

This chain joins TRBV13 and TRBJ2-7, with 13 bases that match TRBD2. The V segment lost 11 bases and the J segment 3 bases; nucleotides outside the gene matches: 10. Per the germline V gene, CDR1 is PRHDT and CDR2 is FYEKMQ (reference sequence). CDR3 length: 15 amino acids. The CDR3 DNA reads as TGTGCCGTCTCCACCGGACTAGCGGGAGACTACGAGCAGTACTTC. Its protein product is CAVSTGLAGDYEQYF.

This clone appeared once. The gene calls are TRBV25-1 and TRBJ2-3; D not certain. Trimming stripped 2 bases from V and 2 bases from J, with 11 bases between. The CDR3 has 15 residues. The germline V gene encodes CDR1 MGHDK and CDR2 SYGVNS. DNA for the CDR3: TGTGCCAGCAGTGAACCCGGGTCCGCCACAGATACGCAGTATTTT. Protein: CASSEPGSATDTQYF.

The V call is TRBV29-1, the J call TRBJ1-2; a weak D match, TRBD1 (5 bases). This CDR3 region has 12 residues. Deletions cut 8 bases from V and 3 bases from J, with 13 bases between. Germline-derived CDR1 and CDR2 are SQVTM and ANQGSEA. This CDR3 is CSWSQGDYGYTF. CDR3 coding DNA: TGCAGCTGGAGCCAGGGCGACTATGGCTACACCTTC.

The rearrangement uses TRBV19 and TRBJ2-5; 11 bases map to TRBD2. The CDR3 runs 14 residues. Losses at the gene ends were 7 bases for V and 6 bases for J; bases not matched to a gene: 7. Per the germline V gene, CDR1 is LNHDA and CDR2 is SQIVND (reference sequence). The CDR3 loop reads CASTPGTSGKTQYF. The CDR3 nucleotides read TGTGCCAGTACCCCCGGGACTAGCGGAAAGACCCAGTACTTC.

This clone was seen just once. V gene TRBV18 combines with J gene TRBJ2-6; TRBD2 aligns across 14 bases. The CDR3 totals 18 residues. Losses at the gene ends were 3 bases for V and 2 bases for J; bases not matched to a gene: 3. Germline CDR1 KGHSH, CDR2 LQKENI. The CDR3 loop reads CASSPLGLAGAGANVLTF. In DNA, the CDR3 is TGTGCCAGCTCACCCCTGGGACTAGCGGGAGCTGGGGCCAACGTCCTGACTTTC.

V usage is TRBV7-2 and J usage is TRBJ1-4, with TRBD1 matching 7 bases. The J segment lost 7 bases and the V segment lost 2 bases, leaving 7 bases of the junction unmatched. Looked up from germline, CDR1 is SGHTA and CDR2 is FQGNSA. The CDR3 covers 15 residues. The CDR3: CASSLSQGGGEKLFF. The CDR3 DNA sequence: TGTGCCAGCAGCTTATCCCAGGGGGGAGGTGAAAAACTGTTTTTT.

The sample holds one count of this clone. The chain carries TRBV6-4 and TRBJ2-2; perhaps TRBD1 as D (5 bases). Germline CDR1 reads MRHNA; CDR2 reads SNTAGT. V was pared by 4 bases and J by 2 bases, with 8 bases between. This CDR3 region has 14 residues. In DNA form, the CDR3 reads TGTGCCAGCAGTGGAGACAGCAACACCGGGGAGCTGTTTTTT. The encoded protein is CASSGDSNTGELFF.

CDR3: CASSRLSPGLAGASPANTGELFF. The CDR3 nucleotides read TGTGCCAGCTCACGCCTCTCTCCCGGACTAGCGGGAGCCTCGCCCGCGAACACCGGGGAGCTGTTTTTT. The J gene is TRBJ2-2, the V gene TRBV18, with TRBD2 matching over 13 bases. Germline V gene lookup returns CDR1 KGHSH and CDR2 LQKENI. The J segment lost 0 bases and the V segment lost 4 bases, leaving 20 bases of the junction unmatched. The CDR3 totals 23 residues.

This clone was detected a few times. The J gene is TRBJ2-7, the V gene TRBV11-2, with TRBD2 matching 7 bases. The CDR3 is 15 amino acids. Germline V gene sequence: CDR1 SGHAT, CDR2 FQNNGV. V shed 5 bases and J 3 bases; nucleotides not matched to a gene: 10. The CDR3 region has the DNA TGTGCCAGCAGCGTAATTACTAGCGCCCACTACGAGCAGTACTTC. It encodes CASSVITSAHYEQYF.

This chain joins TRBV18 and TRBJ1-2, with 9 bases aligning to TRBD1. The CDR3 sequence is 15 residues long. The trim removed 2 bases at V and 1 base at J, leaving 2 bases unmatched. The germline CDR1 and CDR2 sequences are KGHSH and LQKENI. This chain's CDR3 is CASSPTGQGNYGYTF. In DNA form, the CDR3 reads TGTGCCAGCTCACCAACGGGACAGGGTAACTATGGCTACACCTTC.

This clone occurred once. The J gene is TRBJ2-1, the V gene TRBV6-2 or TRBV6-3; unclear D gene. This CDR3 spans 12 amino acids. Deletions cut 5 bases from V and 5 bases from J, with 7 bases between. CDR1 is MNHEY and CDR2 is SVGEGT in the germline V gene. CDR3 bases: TGTGCCAGCAGTCACTACAACAATGAGCAGTTCTTC. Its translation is CASSHYNNEQFF.

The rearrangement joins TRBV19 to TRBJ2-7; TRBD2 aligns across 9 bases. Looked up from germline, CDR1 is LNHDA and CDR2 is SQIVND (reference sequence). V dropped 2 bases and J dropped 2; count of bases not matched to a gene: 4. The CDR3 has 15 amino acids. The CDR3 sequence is CASSIRSSGTYEQYF. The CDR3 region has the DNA TGTGCCAGTAGTATAAGGTCTAGCGGGACCTACGAGCAGTACTTC.

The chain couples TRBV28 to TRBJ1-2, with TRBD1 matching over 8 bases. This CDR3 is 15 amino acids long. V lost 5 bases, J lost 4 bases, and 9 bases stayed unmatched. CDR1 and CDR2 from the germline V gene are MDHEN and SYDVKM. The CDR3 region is CASSPGTGWTYGYTF. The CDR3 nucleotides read TGTGCCAGCAGTCCAGGGACAGGTTGGACCTATGGCTACACCTTC.

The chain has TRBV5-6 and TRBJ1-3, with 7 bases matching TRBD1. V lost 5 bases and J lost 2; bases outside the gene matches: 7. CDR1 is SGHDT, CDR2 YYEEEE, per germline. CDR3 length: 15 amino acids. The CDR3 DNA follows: TGTGCCAGCAGGCGACAGGGAGAGGCTGGAAACACCATATATTTT. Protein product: CASRRQGEAGNTIYF.

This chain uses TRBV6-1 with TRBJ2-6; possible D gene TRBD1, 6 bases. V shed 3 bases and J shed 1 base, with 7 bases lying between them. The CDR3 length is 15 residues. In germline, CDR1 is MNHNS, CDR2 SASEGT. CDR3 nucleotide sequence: TGTGCCAGCAGTGACAGGGGATCTGGGGCCAACGTCCTGACTTTC. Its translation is CASSDRGSGANVLTF.

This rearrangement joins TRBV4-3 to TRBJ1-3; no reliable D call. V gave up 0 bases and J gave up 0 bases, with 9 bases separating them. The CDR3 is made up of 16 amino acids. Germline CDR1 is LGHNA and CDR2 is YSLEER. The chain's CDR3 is CASSQDNRGSGNTIYF. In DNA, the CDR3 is TGCGCCAGCAGCCAAGATAATCGGGGCTCTGGAAACACCATATATTTT.

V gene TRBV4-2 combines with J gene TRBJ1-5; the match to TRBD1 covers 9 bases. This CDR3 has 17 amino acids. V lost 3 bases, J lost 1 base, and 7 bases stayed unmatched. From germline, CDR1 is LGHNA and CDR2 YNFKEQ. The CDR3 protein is CASSQDRTGVSNQPQHF. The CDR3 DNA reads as TGTGCCAGCAGCCAGGATCGGACAGGGGTGAGCAATCAGCCCCAGCATTTT.

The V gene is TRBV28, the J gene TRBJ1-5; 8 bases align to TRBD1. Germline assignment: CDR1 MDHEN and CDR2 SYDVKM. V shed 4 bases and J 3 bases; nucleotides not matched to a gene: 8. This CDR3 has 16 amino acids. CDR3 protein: CASSSGQGVLNQPQHF. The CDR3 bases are TGTGCCAGCAGTTCAGGACAGGGAGTCCTCAATCAGCCCCAGCATTTT. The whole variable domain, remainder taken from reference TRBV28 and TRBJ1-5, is DVKVTQSSRYLVKRTGEKVFLECVQDMDHENMFWYRQDPGLGLRLIYFSYDVKMKEKGDIPEGYSVSREKKERFSLILESASTNQTSMYLCASSSGQGVLNQPQHFGDGTRLSIL.

The CDR3 loop reads CASSLGQGGEKLFF. The CDR3 nucleotides are TGTGCCAGCAGCTTAGGACAGGGTGGTGAAAAACTGTTTTTT. The rearrangement uses TRBV7-2 and TRBJ1-4, with 7 bases fitting TRBD1. CDR3 size: 14 residues. Trimming removed 1 base from V and 7 bases from J; junction bases left unmatched: 3. Germline CDR1 reads SGHTA; CDR2 reads FQGNSA.

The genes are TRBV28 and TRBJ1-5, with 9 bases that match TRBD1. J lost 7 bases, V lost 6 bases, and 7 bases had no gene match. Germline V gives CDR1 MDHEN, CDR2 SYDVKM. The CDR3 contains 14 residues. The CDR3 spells CASSSGQGLQPQHF. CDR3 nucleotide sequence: TGTGCCAGCAGCTCGGGACAGGGCTTGCAGCCCCAGCATTTT.